This T cell receptor (beta chain) was captured by sequencing in a study of blood T cell repertoires in COVID-19. Overall study: The study drew acute and convalescent COVID-19 samples from the United States, Italy and Spain. PBMCs, B-cell-depleted T cells, or T cells provided the cDNA or gDNA that made up the material.

This clone was observed a single time. In the source study's methods: Reference gene primer amplification gave estimated nucleated cell counts. Data came from immunoSEQ multiplex PCR; TCRdb stores just in-frame clones and leaves some out. V, J and clone size were drawn from that table, and D and trimming were deduced from the DNA. The table lists around 99,000 clones, roughly 80% of them singletons. CDR1 and CDR2 from the germline V gene are SGHRS and YFSETQ. Between the trimmed V and J ends, which lost 7 bases and 5 bases, there was a span of 15 bases. The length of the CDR3 is 13 residues. The sequencing input was peripheral blood. The sequence derives from a human donor in a cohort sampled during active or convalescent COVID-19. The chain employs TRBV5-1 and TRBJ1-1; D might be TRBD1 (6 bases). The CDR3 is CASGNNRDTEAFF. As DNA, the CDR3 is TGCGCCAGCGGGAATAACAGGGATACTGAAGCTTTCTTT. The whole variable domain, remainder taken from reference TRBV5-1 and TRBJ1-1, is KAGVTQTPRYLIKTRGQQVTLSCSPISGHRSVSWYQQTPGQGLQFLFEYFSETQRNKGNFPGRFSGRQFSNSRSEMNVSTLELGDSALYLCASGNNRDTEAFFGQGTRLTVV.